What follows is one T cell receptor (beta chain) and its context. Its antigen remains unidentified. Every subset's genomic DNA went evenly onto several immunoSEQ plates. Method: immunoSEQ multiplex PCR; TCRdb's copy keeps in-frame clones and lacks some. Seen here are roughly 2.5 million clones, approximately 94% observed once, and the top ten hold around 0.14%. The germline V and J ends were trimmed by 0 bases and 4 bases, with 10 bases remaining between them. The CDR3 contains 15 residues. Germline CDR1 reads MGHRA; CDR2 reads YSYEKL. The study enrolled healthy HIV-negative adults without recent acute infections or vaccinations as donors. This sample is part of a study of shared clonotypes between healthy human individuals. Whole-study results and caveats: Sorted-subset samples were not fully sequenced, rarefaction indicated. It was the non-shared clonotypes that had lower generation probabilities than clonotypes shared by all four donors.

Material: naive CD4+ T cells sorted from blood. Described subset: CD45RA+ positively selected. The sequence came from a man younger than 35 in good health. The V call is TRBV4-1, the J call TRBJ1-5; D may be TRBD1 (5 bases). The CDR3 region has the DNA TGCGCCAGCAGCCAAGAGGGGTCAGGGAATCAGCCCCAGCATTTT. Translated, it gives CASSQEGSGNQPQHF.